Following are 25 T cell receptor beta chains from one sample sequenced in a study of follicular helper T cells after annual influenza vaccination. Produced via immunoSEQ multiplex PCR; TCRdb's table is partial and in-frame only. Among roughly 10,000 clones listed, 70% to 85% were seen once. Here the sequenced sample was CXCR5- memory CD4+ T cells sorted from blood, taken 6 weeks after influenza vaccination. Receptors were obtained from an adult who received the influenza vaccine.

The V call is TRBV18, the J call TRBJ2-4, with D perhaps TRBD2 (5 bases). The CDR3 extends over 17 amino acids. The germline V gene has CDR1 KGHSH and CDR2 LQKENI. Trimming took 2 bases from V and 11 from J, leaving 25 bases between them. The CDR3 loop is CASSPKSTKFGVLLQYF. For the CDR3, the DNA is TGTGCCAGCTCACCAAAATCTACTAAGTTCGGGGTGTTGCTTCAGTACTTC.

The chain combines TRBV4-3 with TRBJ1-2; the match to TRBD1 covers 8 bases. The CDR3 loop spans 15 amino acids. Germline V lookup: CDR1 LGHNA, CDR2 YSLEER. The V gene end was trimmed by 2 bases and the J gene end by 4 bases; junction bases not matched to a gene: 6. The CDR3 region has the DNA TGCGCCAGCAGCCAAAACAGGGGGAAAGGCTATGGCTACACCTTC. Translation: CASSQNRGKGYGYTF.

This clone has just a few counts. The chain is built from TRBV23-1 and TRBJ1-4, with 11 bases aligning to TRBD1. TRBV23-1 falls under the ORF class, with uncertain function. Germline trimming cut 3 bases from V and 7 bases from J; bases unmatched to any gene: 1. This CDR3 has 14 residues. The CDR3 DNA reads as TGCGCCAGCAGTCAGGGACAGGGGGTTGAAAAACTGTTTTTT. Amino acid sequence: CASSQGQGVEKLFF.

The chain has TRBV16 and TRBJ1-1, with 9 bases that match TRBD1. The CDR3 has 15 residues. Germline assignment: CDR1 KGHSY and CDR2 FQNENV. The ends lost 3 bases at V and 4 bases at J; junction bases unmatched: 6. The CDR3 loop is CASSHSGTGFTEAFF. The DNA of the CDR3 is TGTGCCAGCAGCCACTCCGGGACAGGGTTCACTGAAGCTTTCTTT.

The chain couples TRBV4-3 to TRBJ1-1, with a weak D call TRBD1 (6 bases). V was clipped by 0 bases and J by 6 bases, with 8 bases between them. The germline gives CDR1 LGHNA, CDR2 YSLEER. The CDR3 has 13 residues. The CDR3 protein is CASSQDRGAEAFF. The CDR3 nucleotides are TGCGCCAGCAGCCAAGATAGGGGGGCTGAAGCTTTCTTT.

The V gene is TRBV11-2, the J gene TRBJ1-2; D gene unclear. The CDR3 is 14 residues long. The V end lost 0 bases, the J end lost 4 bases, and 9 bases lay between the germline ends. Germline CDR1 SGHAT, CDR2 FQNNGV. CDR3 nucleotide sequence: TGTGCCAGCAGCTTAGATTGGGGTGCCTATGGCTACACCTTC. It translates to CASSLDWGAYGYTF.

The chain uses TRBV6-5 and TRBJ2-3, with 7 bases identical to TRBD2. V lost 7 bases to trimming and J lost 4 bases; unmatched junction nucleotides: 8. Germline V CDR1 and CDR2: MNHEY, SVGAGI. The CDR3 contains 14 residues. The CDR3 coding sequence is TGTGCCAGCACCAAGCCGGGGGGAGCAGATACGCAGTATTTT. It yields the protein CASTKPGGADTQYF.

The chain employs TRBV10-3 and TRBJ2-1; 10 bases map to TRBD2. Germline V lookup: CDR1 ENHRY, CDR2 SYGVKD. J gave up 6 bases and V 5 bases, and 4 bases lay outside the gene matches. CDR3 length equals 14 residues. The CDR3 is CAISTSGETNEQFF. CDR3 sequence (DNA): TGTGCCATCAGTACTAGCGGGGAGACCAATGAGCAGTTCTTC.

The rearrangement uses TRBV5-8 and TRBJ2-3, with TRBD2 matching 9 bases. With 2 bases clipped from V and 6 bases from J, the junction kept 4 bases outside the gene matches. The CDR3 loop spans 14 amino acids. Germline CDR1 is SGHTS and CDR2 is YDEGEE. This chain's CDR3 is CASSFASGVDTQYF. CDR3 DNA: TGTGCCAGCAGCTTCGCTAGCGGGGTGGATACGCAGTATTTT. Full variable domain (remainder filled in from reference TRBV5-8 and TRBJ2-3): EAGVTQSPTHLIKTRGQQATLRCSPISGHTSVYWYQQALGLGLQFLLWYDEGEERNRGNFPPRFSGRQFPNYSSELNVNALELEDSALYLCASSFASGVDTQYFGPGTRLTVL.

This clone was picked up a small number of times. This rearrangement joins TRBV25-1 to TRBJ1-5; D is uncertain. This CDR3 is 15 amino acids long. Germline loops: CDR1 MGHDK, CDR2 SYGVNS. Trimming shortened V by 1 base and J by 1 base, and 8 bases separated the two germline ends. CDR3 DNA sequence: TGTGCCAGCAGTGAATCTGGTTTGAGCAATCAGCCCCAGCATTTT. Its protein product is CASSESGLSNQPQHF.

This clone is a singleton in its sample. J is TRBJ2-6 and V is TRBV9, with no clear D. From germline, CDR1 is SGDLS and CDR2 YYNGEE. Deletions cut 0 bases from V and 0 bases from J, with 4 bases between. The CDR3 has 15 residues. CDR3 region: CASSVEGSGANVLTF. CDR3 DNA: TGTGCCAGCAGCGTAGAGGGCTCTGGGGCCAACGTCCTGACTTTC. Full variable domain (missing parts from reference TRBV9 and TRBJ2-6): DSGVTQTPKHLITATGQRVTLRCSPRSGDLSVYWYQQSLDQGLQFLIQYYNGEERAKGNILERFSAQQFPDLHSELNLSSLELGDSALYFCASSVEGSGANVLTFGAGSRLTVL.

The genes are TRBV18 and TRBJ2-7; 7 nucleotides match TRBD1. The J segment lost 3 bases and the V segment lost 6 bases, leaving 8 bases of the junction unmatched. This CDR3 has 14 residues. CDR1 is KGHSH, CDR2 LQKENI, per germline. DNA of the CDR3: TGTGCCAGCTCTCAGGGACAGACCAACTACGAGCAGTACTTC. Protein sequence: CASSQGQTNYEQYF.

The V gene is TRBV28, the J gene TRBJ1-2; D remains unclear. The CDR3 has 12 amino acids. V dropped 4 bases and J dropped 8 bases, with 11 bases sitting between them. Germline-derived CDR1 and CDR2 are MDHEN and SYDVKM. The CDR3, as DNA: TGTGCCAGCAGTTCCCCCCTACGAGGCTACACCTTC. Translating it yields CASSSPLRGYTF.

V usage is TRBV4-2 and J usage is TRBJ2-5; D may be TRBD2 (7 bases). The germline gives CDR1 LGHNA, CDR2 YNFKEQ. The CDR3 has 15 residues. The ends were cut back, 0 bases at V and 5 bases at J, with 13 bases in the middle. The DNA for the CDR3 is TGTGCCAGCAGCCAAGAAGTTGGGGGGGCTGAGACCCAGTACTTC. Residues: CASSQEVGGAETQYF.

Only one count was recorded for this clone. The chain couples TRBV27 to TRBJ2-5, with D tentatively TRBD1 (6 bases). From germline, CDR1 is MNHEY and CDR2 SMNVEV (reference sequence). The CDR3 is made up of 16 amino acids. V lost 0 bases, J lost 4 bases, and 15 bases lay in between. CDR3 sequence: CASSLSRGSGIETQYF. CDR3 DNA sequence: TGTGCCAGCAGTTTATCTAGGGGGTCGGGCATAGAGACCCAGTACTTC.

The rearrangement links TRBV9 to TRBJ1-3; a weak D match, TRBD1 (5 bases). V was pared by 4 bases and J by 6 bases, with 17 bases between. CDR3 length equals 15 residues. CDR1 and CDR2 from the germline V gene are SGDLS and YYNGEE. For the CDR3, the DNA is TGTGCCAGCAGCCTTGGGCGGGACCACTCAAACACCATATATTTT. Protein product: CASSLGRDHSNTIYF.

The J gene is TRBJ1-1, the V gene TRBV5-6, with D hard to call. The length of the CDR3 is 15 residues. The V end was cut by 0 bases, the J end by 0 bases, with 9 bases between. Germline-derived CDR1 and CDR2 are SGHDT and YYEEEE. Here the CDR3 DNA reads TGTGCCAGCAGCTTGGGTTCAGACATGAACACTGAAGCTTTCTTT. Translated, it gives CASSLGSDMNTEAFF.

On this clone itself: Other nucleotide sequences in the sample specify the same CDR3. The CDR3 DNA reads TGTGCCAGCTCACCTACTACACAGGCCGGCGGGTATAATTCACCCCTCCACTTT. It translates to CASSPTTQAGGYNSPLHF. The chain uses TRBV18 and TRBJ1-6; possible D gene TRBD1, 5 bases. V lost 3 bases to trimming and J lost 4 bases, with 19 bases between them. Germline CDR1 and CDR2: KGHSH and LQKENI. The CDR3 totals 18 residues.

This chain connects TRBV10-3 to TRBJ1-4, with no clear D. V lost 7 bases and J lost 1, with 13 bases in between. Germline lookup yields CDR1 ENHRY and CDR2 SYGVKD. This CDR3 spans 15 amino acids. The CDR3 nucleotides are TGTGCCATCAAGGCCGGGGTCGGAACTAATGAAAAACTGTTTTTT. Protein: CAIKAGVGTNEKLFF.

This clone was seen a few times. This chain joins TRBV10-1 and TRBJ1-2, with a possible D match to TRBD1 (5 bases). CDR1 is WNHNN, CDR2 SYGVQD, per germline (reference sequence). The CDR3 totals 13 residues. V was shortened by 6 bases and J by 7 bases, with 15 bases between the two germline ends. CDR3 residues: CASRLRRGCGYTF. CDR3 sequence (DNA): TGCGCCAGCAGACTGAGACGGGGCTGTGGCTACACCTTC.

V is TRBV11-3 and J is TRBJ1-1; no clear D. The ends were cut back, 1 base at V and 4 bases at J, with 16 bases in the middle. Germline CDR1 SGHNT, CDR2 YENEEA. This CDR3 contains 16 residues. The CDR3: CASSLVPLHSGTEAFF. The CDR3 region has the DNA TGTGCCAGCAGCTTAGTTCCCCTTCACAGTGGCACTGAAGCTTTCTTT.

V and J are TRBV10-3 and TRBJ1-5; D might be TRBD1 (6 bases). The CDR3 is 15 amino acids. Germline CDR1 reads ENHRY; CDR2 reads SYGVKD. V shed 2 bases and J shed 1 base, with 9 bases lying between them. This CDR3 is CAISETGRSNQPQHF. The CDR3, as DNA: TGTGCCATCAGTGAGACAGGGCGGAGCAATCAGCCCCAGCATTTT.

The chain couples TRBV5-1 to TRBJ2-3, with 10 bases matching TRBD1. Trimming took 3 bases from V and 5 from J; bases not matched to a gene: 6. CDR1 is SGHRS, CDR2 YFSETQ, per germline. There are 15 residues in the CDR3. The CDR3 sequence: CASSSSGTGVDTQYF. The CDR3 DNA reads TGCGCCAGCAGCTCCTCCGGGACAGGGGTAGATACGCAGTATTTT.

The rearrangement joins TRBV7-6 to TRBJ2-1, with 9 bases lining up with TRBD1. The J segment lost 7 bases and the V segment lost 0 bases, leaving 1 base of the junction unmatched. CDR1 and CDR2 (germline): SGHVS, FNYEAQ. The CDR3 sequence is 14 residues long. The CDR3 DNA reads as TGTGCCAGCAGCTTAGCGACAGGGGGTAATGAGCAGTTCTTC. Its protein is CASSLATGGNEQFF.

The chain's CDR3 is CASSGRAHSGNTIYF. The CDR3 region has the DNA TGTGCCAGTAGCGGCAGGGCACACTCTGGAAACACCATATATTTT. The rearrangement uses TRBV19 and TRBJ1-3, with D possibly being TRBD1 (5 bases). Germline lookup yields CDR1 LNHDA and CDR2 SQIVND (reference sequence). Trimming cost V 6 bases and J 0 bases, with 12 bases left between them. This CDR3 has 15 amino acids. Complete variable domain (other parts from reference TRBV19 and TRBJ1-3): DGGITQSPKYLFRKEGQNVTLSCEQNLNHDAMYWYRQDPGQGLRLIYYSQIVNDFQKGDIAEGYSVSREKKESFPLTVTSAQKNPTAFYLCASSGRAHSGNTIYFGEGSWLTVV.